Below, 30 T cell receptor beta chains from the same sample are listed, as sequenced in a study of OX40 agonist ivuxolimab in advanced cancers. TCRdb's table, derived via immunoSEQ multiplex PCR, lists solely in-frame clones and lacks some. This table has about 80,000 clones, 85% to 95% appearing once. Here the sequenced sample was CD4+ or CD8+ T cells sorted from blood, taken in a trial of the OX40 agonist ivuxolimab. Every receptor here comes from an adult with an advanced solid tumor such as melanoma, head and neck, liver or kidney cancer.

As to this clone: Other nucleotide sequences in the sample specify the same CDR3. The rearrangement joins TRBV4-3 to TRBJ2-1; no firm D call. Trimming removed 0 bases from V and 6 bases from J, with 15 bases in between. The CDR3 consists of 16 residues. Looked up from germline, CDR1 is LGHNA and CDR2 is YSLEER. The CDR3 region is CASSQDLGLATNEQFF. For the CDR3, the DNA is TGCGCCAGCAGCCAAGATTTGGGATTAGCCACCAATGAGCAGTTCTTC.

About this clone itself: The sample holds other DNA sequences that translate to the same CDR3. This chain uses TRBV7-2 with TRBJ1-5; D gene uncertain. Germline assignment: CDR1 SGHTA and CDR2 FQGNSA. The length of the CDR3 is 15 residues. Trimming took off 1 base at V and 1 base at J, with 8 bases between the two ends. CDR3 residues: CASSLGVGSNQPQHF. The DNA of the CDR3 is TGTGCCAGCAGCTTAGGGGTAGGGAGCAATCAGCCCCAGCATTTT.

V is TRBV4-1 and J is TRBJ2-3, with 9 bases identical to TRBD2. The CDR3 extends over 16 amino acids. Trimming took 0 bases from V and 1 from J; bases not matched to a gene: 2. CDR1 and CDR2 from the germline V gene are MGHRA and YSYEKL. CDR3 in DNA: TGCGCCAGCAGCCAAGAATGGACTAGCGGCACAGATACGCAGTATTTT. This translates into CASSQEWTSGTDTQYF.

This chain uses TRBV14 with TRBJ2-5, with TRBD2 matching over 12 bases. TRBJ2-7 matches the DNA end more closely, so the J call is doubtful. This CDR3 is 18 amino acids long. Germline V lookup: CDR1 SGHDN, CDR2 FVKESK. The CDR3 nucleotides read TGTGCCAGCAGCCACCAGACTAGCGGGAGCCGTCCGGGATACGAGCAGTACTTC. It translates to CASSHQTSGSRPGYEQYF.

The chain recombines TRBV5-1 with TRBJ1-3; D not certain. This CDR3 region has 16 residues. The V end was cut by 0 bases, the J end by 2 bases, with 12 bases between. Germline CDR1 and CDR2: SGHRS and YFSETQ. CDR3 sequence (DNA): TGCGCCAGCAGCTTGGAACCGTTAAGCGCTGGAAACACCATATATTTT. This translates into CASSLEPLSAGNTIYF.

The chain uses TRBV5-1 and TRBJ2-1, with D perhaps TRBD2 (7 bases). With 4 bases removed from V and 7 bases from J, the gap between germline ends came to 15 bases. The CDR3 loop spans 14 amino acids. Germline CDR1 SGHRS, CDR2 YFSETQ. CDR3 residues: CASSGGGSLNEQFF. CDR3 nucleotide sequence: TGCGCCAGCAGCGGGGGCGGGAGCCTAAATGAGCAGTTCTTC.

The rearrangement links TRBV7-2 to TRBJ2-3; D ambiguous. Germline lookup yields CDR1 SGHTA and CDR2 FQGNSA. V was pared by 1 base and J by 6 bases, with 5 bases between. This CDR3 spans 12 amino acids. CDR3 in DNA: TGTGCCAGCAGCTTAGTGGGTGATACGCAGTATTTT. This sequence encodes CASSLVGDTQYF.

The chain carries TRBV27 and TRBJ1-1; no reliable D call. Deletions cut 2 bases from V and 4 bases from J, with 11 bases between. This CDR3 is built from 14 residues. Looked up from germline, CDR1 is MNHEY and CDR2 is SMNVEV (reference sequence). CDR3 in DNA: TGTGCCAGCAGTTTACGGGTTGGGATCACTGAAGCTTTCTTT. Translation gives CASSLRVGITEAFF.

This sequence joins TRBV11-1 and TRBJ2-3, with D unresolved. V shed 1 base and J shed 4 bases, with 3 bases lying between them. CDR1 SGHAT and CDR2 FQDESV come from the germline V gene (reference sequence). The CDR3 covers 12 residues. Here the CDR3 DNA reads TGTGCCAGCAGCTTAGAGCCAGATACGCAGTATTTT. The encoded protein is CASSLEPDTQYF. Full variable domain (remainder filled in from reference TRBV11-1 and TRBJ2-3): EAEVAQSPRYKITEKSQAVAFWCDPISGHATLYWYRQILGQGPELLVQFQDESVVDDSQLPKDRFSAERLKGVDSTLKIQPAELGDSAMYLCASSLEPDTQYFGPGTRLTVL.

The rearrangement joins TRBV30 to TRBJ2-5; 8 nucleotides line up with TRBD2. The CDR3 has 15 amino acids. The V segment lost 0 bases and the J segment 4 bases; nucleotides outside the gene matches: 7. Germline assignment: CDR1 GTSNPN and CDR2 SVGIG (reference sequence). CDR3 loop: CAWSVNGGAGETQYF. The CDR3 DNA sequence: TGTGCCTGGAGTGTAAACGGGGGGGCCGGAGAGACCCAGTACTTC.

V is TRBV19 and J is TRBJ1-4; D may be TRBD1 (5 bases). Per the germline V gene, CDR1 is LNHDA and CDR2 is SQIVND (reference sequence). There are 14 residues in the CDR3. V lost 4 bases and J lost 5, with 11 bases in between. CDR3 nucleotides: TGTGCCAGTAGTAGGGGGACCGCGAATGAAAAACTGTTTTTT. Amino acids: CASSRGTANEKLFF. The full variable domain, with the rest looked up from reference TRBV19 and TRBJ1-4, is DGGITQSPKYLFRKEGQNVTLSCEQNLNHDAMYWYRQDPGQGLRLIYYSQIVNDFQKGDIAEGYSVSREKKESFPLTVTSAQKNPTAFYLCASSRGTANEKLFFGSGTQLSVL.

This clone has just one count. The V call is TRBV2, the J call TRBJ2-3, with D unresolved. The CDR3 runs 14 residues. Per germline, CDR1 SNHLY and CDR2 FYNNEI. Trimming took off 0 bases at V and 0 bases at J, with 4 bases between the two ends. The CDR3: CASSEAGSTDTQYF. CDR3 coding DNA: TGTGCCAGCAGTGAAGCGGGGAGCACAGATACGCAGTATTTT.

A remark on this clone: Different DNA sequences within this sample yield the same CDR3. CDR3: CASSLGVGSNQPQHF. The CDR3 DNA is TGTGCCAGCAGCTTGGGGGTTGGGAGCAATCAGCCCCAGCATTTT. The chain has TRBV7-2 and TRBJ1-5, with a possible D match to TRBD1 (5 bases). Trimming shortened V by 3 bases and J by 1 base, and 10 bases separated the two germline ends. Germline V gene lookup returns CDR1 SGHTA and CDR2 FQGNSA. This CDR3 region has 15 residues. Full variable domain (missing parts from reference TRBV7-2 and TRBJ1-5): GAGVSQSPSNKVTEKGKDVELRCDPISGHTALYWYRQSLGQGLEFLIYFQGNSAPDKSGLPSDRFSAERTGGSVSTLTIQRTQQEDSAVYLCASSLGVGSNQPQHFGDGTRLSIL.

The rearrangement uses TRBV7-8 and TRBJ2-7; D not certain. The V gene lost 8 bases and the J gene lost 2 bases, with 7 bases spanning the gap. Germline CDR1 and CDR2: SGHVS and FQNEAQ. There are 11 residues in the CDR3. The CDR3 DNA reads as TGTGCCAGCTCCTCTACCTACGAGCAGTACTTC. As protein: CASSSTYEQYF. Drawing the rest from reference TRBV7-8 and TRBJ2-7, the complete variable domain is GAGVSQSPRYKVAKRGQDVALRCDPISGHVSLFWYQQALGQGPEFLTYFQNEAQLDKSGLPSDRFFAERPEGSVSTLKIQRTQQEDSAVYLCASSSTYEQYFGPGTRLTVT.

The chain links TRBV27 to TRBJ2-5; 11 bases fit TRBD1. The V gene end was trimmed by 5 bases and the J gene end by 5 bases; junction bases not matched to a gene: 7. Germline lookup yields CDR1 MNHEY and CDR2 SMNVEV (reference sequence). The length of the CDR3 is 15 residues. CDR3 sequence: CASSPGQGAGETQYF. For the CDR3, the DNA is TGTGCCAGCAGTCCCGGACAGGGGGCTGGGGAGACCCAGTACTTC.

This clone has just one count. This rearrangement joins TRBV4-1 to TRBJ2-2; D possibly corresponds to TRBD2 (7 bases). The CDR3 has 17 residues. V was cut by 4 bases and J by 6 bases, with 21 bases left in between. The germline gives CDR1 MGHRA, CDR2 YSYEKL. CDR3 sequence reads: CASSRGGGGLLAGELFF. In nucleotides, the CDR3 is TGCGCCAGCAGCCGGGGAGGGGGAGGGCTTTTGGCCGGGGAGCTGTTTTTT.

This rearrangement joins TRBV18 to TRBJ2-5; TRBD1 is a possible D gene (5 bases). The V end lost 3 bases, the J end lost 5 bases, and 28 bases lay between the germline ends. The germline gives CDR1 KGHSH, CDR2 LQKENI. CDR3 length: 19 amino acids. CDR3 sequence: CASSPKTAVGPKGIETQYF. CDR3 DNA sequence: TGTGCCAGCTCACCGAAAACCGCAGTAGGACCGAAGGGGATTGAGACCCAGTACTTC.

The chain employs TRBV5-4 and TRBJ2-5, with 12 bases lining up with TRBD1. The CDR3 is made up of 19 amino acids. Germline CDR1 reads SGHNT; CDR2 reads YYREEE (reference sequence). V shed 3 bases and J 2 bases; nucleotides not matched to a gene: 14. CDR3 nucleotides: TGTGCCAGCAGCTGGAATAGTTTTGTGGGACAGGGGGCACAAGAGACCCAGTACTTC. Translated: CASSWNSFVGQGAQETQYF.

This chain links TRBV28 with TRBJ1-4; 7 bases are a match to TRBD1. The CDR3 loop spans 15 amino acids. The V and J ends lost 6 bases and 4 bases, in that order; junction bases with no gene match: 8. Germline CDR1 and CDR2: MDHEN and SYDVKM. CDR3 bases: TGTGCCAGCAGCCCAGGGGGAGGGGGTAATGAAAAACTGTTTTTT. This codes for CASSPGGGGNEKLFF.

This chain joins TRBV14 and TRBJ2-5, with 7 bases matching TRBD1. CDR1 and CDR2 from the germline V gene are SGHDN and FVKESK. There are 15 residues in the CDR3. With V trimmed by 0 bases and J by 2 bases, 3 bases remained unmatched. This chain's CDR3 is CASSQDLGQQETQYF. The CDR3 coding sequence is TGTGCCAGCAGCCAAGATTTGGGACAGCAAGAGACCCAGTACTTC.

This chain connects TRBV10-3 to TRBJ1-6; D remains ambiguous. The CDR3 contains 13 residues. V was pared by 6 bases and J by 7 bases, with 10 bases between. Germline lookup yields CDR1 ENHRY and CDR2 SYGVKD. The DNA for the CDR3 is TGTGCCATCAGGGGGTCGGAAAATTCACCCCTCCACTTT. Protein product: CAIRGSENSPLHF.

The chain links TRBV15 to TRBJ2-1, with D perhaps matching TRBD1 (5 bases). Deletions cut 1 base from V and 9 bases from J, with 13 bases between. Germline loops: CDR1 LNHNV, CDR2 YYDKDF (reference sequence). CDR3 length equals 14 residues. The CDR3 spells CATSRGGLPVEQFF. CDR3 in DNA: TGTGCCACCAGCAGAGGGGGCCTACCCGTTGAGCAGTTCTTC.

The chain employs TRBV5-1 and TRBJ2-7, with 10 bases aligning to TRBD1. V gave up 3 bases and J gave up 3 bases; unmatched junction bases: 6. This CDR3 region has 15 residues. The V gene's germline CDR1 is SGHRS and CDR2 YFSETQ. The CDR3 coding sequence is TGCGCCAGCAGCTACCAGACAGGGGGCGACTACGAGCAGTACTTC. Residues: CASSYQTGGDYEQYF.

The V call is TRBV5-1, the J call TRBJ2-3, with D uncertain. V dropped 2 bases and J dropped 2 bases, with 9 bases sitting between them. The CDR3 extends over 14 amino acids. Germline V gene lookup returns CDR1 SGHRS and CDR2 YFSETQ. The CDR3 sequence is CASSFGANTDTQYF. The DNA for the CDR3 is TGCGCCAGCAGCTTCGGAGCCAACACAGATACGCAGTATTTT.

This clone showed up just once. This sequence joins TRBV13 and TRBJ2-3, with D tentatively TRBD2 (5 bases). Germline loops: CDR1 PRHDT, CDR2 FYEKMQ (reference sequence). V was clipped by 2 bases and J by 3 bases, with 6 bases between them. The CDR3 spans 13 residues. CDR3 bases: TGTGCCAGCAGCTTATCGGGGACAGATACGCAGTATTTT. This gives the protein CASSLSGTDTQYF.

The chain employs TRBV6-6 and TRBJ1-2; 8 nucleotides match TRBD1. The V segment lost 6 bases and the J segment 2 bases; nucleotides outside the gene matches: 5. CDR3 size: 14 residues. Germline loops: CDR1 MNHNY, CDR2 SVGAGI (reference sequence). As DNA, the CDR3 is TGTGCCAGCAGACCGGGACAGGAGAACTATGGCTACACCTTC. As protein: CASRPGQENYGYTF.

The chain combines TRBV27 with TRBJ2-2; the D is unclear. V lost 5 bases to trimming and J lost 2 bases, with 9 bases between them. The CDR3 consists of 14 residues. The germline CDR1 and CDR2 sequences are MNHEY and SMNVEV (reference sequence). Written as DNA, the CDR3 is TGTGCCAGCAGTCCCATTACTAACACCGGGGAGCTGTTTTTT. Protein product: CASSPITNTGELFF.

V gene TRBV29-1 combines with J gene TRBJ1-2; D remains unclear. Trimming removed 1 base at V and 1 base at J, with 10 bases between. The CDR3 runs 14 residues. Germline V gene sequence: CDR1 SQVTM, CDR2 ANQGSEA. The CDR3 region is CSVEASGNNYGYTF. The CDR3 coding sequence is TGCAGCGTTGAAGCCTCGGGGAATAACTATGGCTACACCTTC.

The chain is built from TRBV6-6 and TRBJ1-5, with TRBD1 matching over 7 bases. CDR1 is MNHNY, CDR2 SVGAGI, per germline (reference sequence). After removal of 7 bases from V and 3 bases from J, the junction contained 9 bases not matched to a gene. This CDR3 spans 15 amino acids. CDR3 loop: CASTRQGRSNQPQHF. CDR3 nucleotide sequence: TGTGCCAGCACTCGACAGGGCCGCTCCAATCAGCCCCAGCATTTT.

The gene calls are TRBV4-2 and TRBJ2-7; perhaps TRBD1 as D (6 bases). CDR3 length: 17 residues. Trimming shortened V by 1 base and J by 3 bases, and 19 bases separated the two germline ends. The germline V gene has CDR1 LGHNA and CDR2 YNFKEQ. The CDR3 loop reads CASSQASSQGILYEQYF. The CDR3 DNA reads as TGTGCCAGCAGCCAAGCGTCATCCCAGGGGATTCTCTACGAGCAGTACTTC.